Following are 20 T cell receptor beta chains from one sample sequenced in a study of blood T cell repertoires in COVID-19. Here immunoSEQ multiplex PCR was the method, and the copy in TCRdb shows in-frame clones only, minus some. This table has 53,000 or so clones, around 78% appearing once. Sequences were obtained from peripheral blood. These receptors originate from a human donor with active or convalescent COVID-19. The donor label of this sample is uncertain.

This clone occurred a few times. The CDR3 DNA reads as TGTGCCAGCAGCTTAGATAGACTAGCACGAGAGGGTGAGCAGTTCTTC. Amino acid sequence: CASSLDRLAREGEQFF. The V gene is TRBV7-9, the J gene TRBJ2-1, with 7 bases matching TRBD2. The CDR3 has 16 amino acids. V lost 1 base and J lost 9; bases outside the gene matches: 12. Germline V gene sequence: CDR1 SEHNR, CDR2 FQNEAQ (reference sequence). The whole variable domain, remainder taken from reference TRBV7-9 and TRBJ2-1, is DTGVSQNPRHKITKRGQNVTFRCDPISEHNRLYWYRQTLGQGPEFLTYFQNEAQLEKSRLLSDRFSAERPKGSFSTLEIQRTEQGDSAMYLCASSLDRLAREGEQFFGPGTRLTVL.

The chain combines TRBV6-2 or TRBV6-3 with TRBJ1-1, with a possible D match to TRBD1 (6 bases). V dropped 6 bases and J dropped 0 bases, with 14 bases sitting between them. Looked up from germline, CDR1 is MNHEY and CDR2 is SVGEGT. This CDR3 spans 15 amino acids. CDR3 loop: CASSPDRRMNTEAFF. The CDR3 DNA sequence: TGTGCCAGCAGCCCCGACAGGAGAATGAACACTGAAGCTTTCTTT.

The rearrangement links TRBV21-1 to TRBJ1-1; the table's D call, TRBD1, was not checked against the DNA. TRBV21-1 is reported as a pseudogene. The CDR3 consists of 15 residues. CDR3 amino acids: CANRDRTLGNTEAFF. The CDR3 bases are TGTGCCAACAGGGACAGAACCCTCGGGAACACTGAAGCTTTCTTT.

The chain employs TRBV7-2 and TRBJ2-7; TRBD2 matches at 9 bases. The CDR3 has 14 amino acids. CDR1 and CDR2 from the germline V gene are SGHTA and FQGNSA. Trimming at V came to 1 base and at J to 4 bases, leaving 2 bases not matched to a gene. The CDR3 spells CASSLGGRAYEQYF. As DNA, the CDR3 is TGTGCCAGCAGCTTAGGCGGGAGGGCTTACGAGCAGTACTTC.

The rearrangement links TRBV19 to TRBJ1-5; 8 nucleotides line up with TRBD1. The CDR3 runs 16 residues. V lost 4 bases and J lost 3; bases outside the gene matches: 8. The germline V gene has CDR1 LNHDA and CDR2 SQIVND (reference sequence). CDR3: CASSTPLTGANQPQHF. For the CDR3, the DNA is TGTGCCAGTAGTACCCCGCTGACAGGGGCCAATCAGCCCCAGCATTTT.

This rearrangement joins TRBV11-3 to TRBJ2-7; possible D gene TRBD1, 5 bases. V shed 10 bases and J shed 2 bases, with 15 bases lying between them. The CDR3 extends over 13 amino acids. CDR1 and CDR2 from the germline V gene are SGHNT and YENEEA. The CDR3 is CATTPRQTYEQYF. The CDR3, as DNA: TGTGCCACAACCCCCCGACAGACCTACGAGCAGTACTTC.

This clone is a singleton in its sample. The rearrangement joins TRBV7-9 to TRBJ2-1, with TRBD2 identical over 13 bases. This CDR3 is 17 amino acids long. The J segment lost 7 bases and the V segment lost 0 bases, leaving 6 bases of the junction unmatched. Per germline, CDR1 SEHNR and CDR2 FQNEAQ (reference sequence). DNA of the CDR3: TGTGCCAGCAGCTTAGCCCTTACTAGCGGGAGGGAAAATGAGCAGTTCTTC. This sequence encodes CASSLALTSGRENEQFF.

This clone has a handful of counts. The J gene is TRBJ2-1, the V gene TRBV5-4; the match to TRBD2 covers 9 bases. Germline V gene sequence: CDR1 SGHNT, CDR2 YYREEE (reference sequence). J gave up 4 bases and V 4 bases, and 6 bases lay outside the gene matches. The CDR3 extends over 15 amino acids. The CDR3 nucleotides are TGTGCCAGCAGCGTTAGCGGGAGTAAGTACAATGAGCAGTTCTTC. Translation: CASSVSGSKYNEQFF.

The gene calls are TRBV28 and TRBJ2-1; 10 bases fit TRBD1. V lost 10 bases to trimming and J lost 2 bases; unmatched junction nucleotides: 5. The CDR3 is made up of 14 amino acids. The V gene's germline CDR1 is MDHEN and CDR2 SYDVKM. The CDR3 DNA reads TGTGCCACCGCCGGGACAGGGGCCTACAATGAGCAGTTCTTC. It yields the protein CATAGTGAYNEQFF.

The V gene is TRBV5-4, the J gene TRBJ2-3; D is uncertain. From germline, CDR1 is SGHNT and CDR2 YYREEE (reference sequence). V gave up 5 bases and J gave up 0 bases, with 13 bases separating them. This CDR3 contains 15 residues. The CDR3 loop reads CASSLTSGSTDTQYF. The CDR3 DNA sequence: TGTGCCAGCAGTTTAACCTCCGGTAGCACAGATACGCAGTATTTT.

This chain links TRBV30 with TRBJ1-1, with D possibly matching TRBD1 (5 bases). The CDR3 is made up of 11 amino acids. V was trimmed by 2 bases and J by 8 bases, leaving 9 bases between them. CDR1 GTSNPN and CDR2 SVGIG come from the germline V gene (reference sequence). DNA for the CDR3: TGTGCCTGGAGTCCCCGACAGGAAGCTTTCTTT. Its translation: CAWSPRQEAFF.

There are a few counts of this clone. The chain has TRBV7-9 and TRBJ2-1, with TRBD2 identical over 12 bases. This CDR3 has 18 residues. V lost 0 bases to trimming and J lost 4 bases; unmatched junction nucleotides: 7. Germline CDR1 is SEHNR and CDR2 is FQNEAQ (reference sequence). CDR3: CASSLALGLAGGYNEQFF. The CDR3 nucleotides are TGTGCCAGCAGCTTAGCGCTGGGGCTAGCGGGAGGGTACAATGAGCAGTTCTTC. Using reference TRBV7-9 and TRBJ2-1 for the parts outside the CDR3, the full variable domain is DTGVSQNPRHKITKRGQNVTFRCDPISEHNRLYWYRQTLGQGPEFLTYFQNEAQLEKSRLLSDRFSAERPKGSFSTLEIQRTEQGDSAMYLCASSLALGLAGGYNEQFFGPGTRLTVL.

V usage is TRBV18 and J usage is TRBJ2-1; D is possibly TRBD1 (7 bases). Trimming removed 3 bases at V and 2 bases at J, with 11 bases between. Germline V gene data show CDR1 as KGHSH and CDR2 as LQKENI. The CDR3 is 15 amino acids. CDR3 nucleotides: TGTGCCAGCTCACCGCGGGACAGCCCCTACAATGAGCAGTTCTTC. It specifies CASSPRDSPYNEQFF.

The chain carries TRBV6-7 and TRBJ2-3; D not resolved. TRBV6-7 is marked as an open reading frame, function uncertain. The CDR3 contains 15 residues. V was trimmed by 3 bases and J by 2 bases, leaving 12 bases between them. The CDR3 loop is CASSYCPGHTDTQYF. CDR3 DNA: TGTGCCAGCAGTTATTGCCCAGGTCACACAGATACGCAGTATTTT.

The CDR3 spells CASSLAPGAGGPSNEQFF. In DNA, the CDR3 is TGCGCCAGCAGCTTGGCCCCGGGGGCGGGAGGGCCGTCAAATGAGCAGTTCTTC. The chain couples TRBV5-1 to TRBJ2-1, with TRBD2 matching 9 bases. Looked up from germline, CDR1 is SGHRS and CDR2 is YFSETQ. The CDR3 runs 18 residues. V trimming: 0 bases; J trimming: 7 bases; junction bases outside the gene matches: 14.

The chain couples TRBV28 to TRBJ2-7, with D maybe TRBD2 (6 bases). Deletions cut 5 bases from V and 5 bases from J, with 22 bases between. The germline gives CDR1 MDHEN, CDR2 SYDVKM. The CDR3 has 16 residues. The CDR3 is CASSHSVLGGRHEQYF. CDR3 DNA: TGTGCCAGCAGTCATTCCGTACTCGGGGGAAGGCACGAGCAGTACTTC.

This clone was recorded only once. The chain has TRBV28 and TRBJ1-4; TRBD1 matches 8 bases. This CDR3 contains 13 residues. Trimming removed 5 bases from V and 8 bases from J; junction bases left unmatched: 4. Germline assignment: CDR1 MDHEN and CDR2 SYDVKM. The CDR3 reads CASSAGGSEKLFF. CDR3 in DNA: TGTGCCAGCAGTGCAGGGGGCTCCGAAAAACTGTTTTTT.

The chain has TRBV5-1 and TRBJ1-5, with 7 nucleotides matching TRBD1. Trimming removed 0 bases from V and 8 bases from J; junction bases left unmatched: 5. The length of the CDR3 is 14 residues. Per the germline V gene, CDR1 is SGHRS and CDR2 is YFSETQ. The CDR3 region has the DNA TGCGCCAGCAGCTTGGGGCAGGGGGGTGAGCCCCAGCATTTT. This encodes CASSLGQGGEPQHF. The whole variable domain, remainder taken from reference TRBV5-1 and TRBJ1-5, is KAGVTQTPRYLIKTRGQQVTLSCSPISGHRSVSWYQQTPGQGLQFLFEYFSETQRNKGNFPGRFSGRQFSNSRSEMNVSTLELGDSALYLCASSLGQGGEPQHFGDGTRLSIL.

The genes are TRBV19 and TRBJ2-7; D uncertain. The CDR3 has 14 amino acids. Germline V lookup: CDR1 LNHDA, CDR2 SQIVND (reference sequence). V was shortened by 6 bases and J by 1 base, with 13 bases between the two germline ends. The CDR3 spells CASRISGSSYEQYF. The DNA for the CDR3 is TGTGCCAGTAGAATTTCAGGCAGTTCCTACGAGCAGTACTTC.

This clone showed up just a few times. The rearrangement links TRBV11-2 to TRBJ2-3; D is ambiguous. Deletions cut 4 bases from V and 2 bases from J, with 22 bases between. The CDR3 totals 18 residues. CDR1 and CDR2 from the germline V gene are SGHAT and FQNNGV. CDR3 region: CASSSVFNFFRSTDTQYF. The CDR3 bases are TGTGCCAGCAGCTCAGTATTTAATTTTTTCAGGTCCACAGATACGCAGTATTTT.